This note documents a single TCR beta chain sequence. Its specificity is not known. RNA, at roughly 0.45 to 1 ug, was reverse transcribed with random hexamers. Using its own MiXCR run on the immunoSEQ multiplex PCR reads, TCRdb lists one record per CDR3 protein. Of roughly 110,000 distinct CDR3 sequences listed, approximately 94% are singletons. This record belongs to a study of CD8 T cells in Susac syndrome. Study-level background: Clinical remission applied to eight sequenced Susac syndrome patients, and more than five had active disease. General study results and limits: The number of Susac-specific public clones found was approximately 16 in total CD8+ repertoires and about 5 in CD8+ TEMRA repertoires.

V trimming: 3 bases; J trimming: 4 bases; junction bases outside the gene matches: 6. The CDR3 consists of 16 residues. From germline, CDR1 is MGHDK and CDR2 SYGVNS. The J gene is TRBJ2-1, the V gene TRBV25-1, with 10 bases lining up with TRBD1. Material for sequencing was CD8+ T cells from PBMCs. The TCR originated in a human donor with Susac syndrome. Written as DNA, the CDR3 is TGTGCCAGCAGTGATAGCGGGACAGGGGTTTACAATGAGCAGTTCTTC. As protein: CASSDSGTGVYNEQFF.